The next 20 T cell receptor beta chains were all read from a single sample in a study of metastatic and nonmetastatic thyroid tumors. Nobody among the patients had been given any treatment before thyroid surgery. TCRdb re-clonotyped the PCR reads via MiXCR. The sample consists of 5,000 or so clones, approximately 19% of them appearing once. Sequencing input: adjacent normal tissue. The receptors come from a female donor with papillary thyroid cancer or a benign thyroid nodule (not recorded which). Some clones in this sample may be carry-over from other donors' samples.

On this clone itself: Lacking the conserved final phenylalanine or tryptophan, this CDR3 likely reflects a read error. The V and J genes are TRBV18 and TRBJ2-1; D gene unclear. Germline assignment: CDR1 KGHSH and CDR2 LQKENI. The CDR3 extends over 16 amino acids. CDR3 amino acids: CASSPPLTNSYNGQFL. Here the CDR3 DNA reads TGTGCCAGCTCACCACCCCTGACAAACTCCTACAATGGGCAGTTCCTC.

V usage is TRBV10-2 and J usage is TRBJ2-5; unclear D gene. V was clipped by 4 bases and J by 5 bases, with 8 bases between them. Germline V gene data show CDR1 as WSHSY and CDR2 as SAAADI. The CDR3 extends over 12 amino acids. As DNA, the CDR3 is TGCGCCAGCAGTGGTGGGTCTGAGACCCAGTACTTC. Its protein is CASSGGSETQYF.

This clone is judged medium-sized. The chain employs TRBV20-1 and TRBJ2-7; D gene unclear. Germline CDR1 and CDR2: DFQATT and SNEGSKA (reference sequence). Trimming pared 2 bases from V and 2 bases from J, leaving 13 bases between. CDR3 length equals 14 residues. The CDR3 spells CSARIHLPPYEQYF. DNA for the CDR3: TGCAGTGCTAGAATCCACCTCCCCCCCTACGAGCAGTACTTC.

This clone has a handful of counts. This chain links TRBV6-1 with TRBJ2-1; D ambiguous. With 8 bases removed from V and 0 bases from J, the gap between germline ends came to 14 bases. Germline lookup yields CDR1 MNHNS and CDR2 SASEGT. The CDR3 contains 15 residues. The CDR3 protein is CASPFPLCSYNEQFF. The CDR3, as DNA: TGTGCCAGCCCCTTCCCACTGTGCTCCTACAATGAGCAGTTCTTC.

By sample share, this clone is medium-sized. The chain joins TRBV7-2 to TRBJ1-5; D is ambiguous. The length of the CDR3 is 14 residues. CDR1 is SGHTA, CDR2 FQGNSA, per germline. Trimming took off 5 bases at V and 10 bases at J, with 18 bases between the two ends. CDR3 nucleotide sequence: TGTGCCAGCAGCGAAGGATGGGGAGGAGAACCCCAGCATTTT. It is translated as CASSEGWGGEPQHF.

Concerning this clone: Compared with germline, one end of the junction differs, possibly owing to a read error. The sample carries other DNA sequences with the same CDR3. The rearrangement joins TRBV5-6 to TRBJ2-3; TRBD2 matches 7 bases. In germline, CDR1 is SGHDT, CDR2 YYEEEE. This CDR3 contains 15 residues. The CDR3 protein is CASSLAAGISRTQYF. The CDR3 region has the DNA TGTGCGAGCAGCTTGGCAGCGGGGATATCCCGTACGCAGTATTTT.

The chain couples TRBV6-1 to TRBJ2-1; 11 nucleotides align to TRBD1. Germline V gene lookup returns CDR1 MNHNS and CDR2 SASEGT. The CDR3 sequence is 14 residues long. V trimming: 8 bases; J trimming: 5 bases; junction bases outside the gene matches: 5. The CDR3 DNA reads as TGTGCCAGCTGCGGGACAGGGGGACACAATGAGCAGTTCTTC. Its protein is CASCGTGGHNEQFF.

The CDR3 DNA reads TGTGCCTGGAGTGGCGTGGGAGAAGGGACCCAGTACTTC. Residues: CAWSGVGEGTQYF. This chain uses TRBV30 with TRBJ2-5; possibly TRBD2 for D (5 bases). In germline, CDR1 is GTSNPN, CDR2 SVGIG (reference sequence). V dropped 1 base and J dropped 7 bases, with 13 bases sitting between them. The CDR3 extends over 13 amino acids. The full variable domain, completed using reference TRBV30 and TRBJ2-5, is SQTIHQWPATLVQPVGSPLSLECTVEGTSNPNLYWYRQAAGRGLQLLFYSVGIGQISSEVPQNLSASRPQDRQFILSSKKLLLSDSGFYLCAWSGVGEGTQYFGPGTRLLVL.

This clone occurred many times. This chain joins TRBV11-2 and TRBJ2-1; possibly TRBD2 for D (6 bases). Germline CDR1 and CDR2: SGHAT and FQNNGV. The CDR3 is 15 amino acids. Trimming shortened V by 4 bases and J by 6 bases, and 16 bases separated the two germline ends. The CDR3 nucleotides read TGTGCCAGCAGCTCATGGAGGGGCAGTCTCAATGAGCAGTTCTTC. This gives the protein CASSSWRGSLNEQFF.

This clone is deemed medium-sized (0.01 to 0.1%). The chain has TRBV20-1 and TRBJ2-1; 9 bases are a match to TRBD2. The germline CDR1 and CDR2 sequences are DFQATT and SNEGSKA (reference sequence). After removal of 3 bases from V and 9 bases from J, the junction contained 9 bases not matched to a gene. The CDR3 loop spans 14 amino acids. CDR3 nucleotides: TGCAGTGCTAGGGGACTAGCCGGACTGAGTGAGCAGTTCTTC. Amino acid sequence: CSARGLAGLSEQFF.

By frequency in the sample, this clone is medium-sized (0.01 to 0.1%). The chain uses TRBV5-1 and TRBJ2-2; tentatively, D is TRBD2 (5 bases). The CDR3 is made up of 15 amino acids. Trimming removed 0 bases at V and 2 bases at J, with 8 bases between. Germline CDR1 is SGHRS and CDR2 is YFSETQ. The CDR3 loop reads CASSLDRGNTGELFF. CDR3 sequence (DNA): TGCGCCAGCAGCTTGGACCGGGGTAACACCGGGGAGCTGTTTTTT.

This clone qualifies as medium-sized. The CDR3 reads CASSYFKGPPTEAFF. The CDR3 DNA is TGTGCCAGCAGTTACTTTAAGGGGCCCCCCACTGAAGCTTTCTTT. The chain links TRBV6-2 or TRBV6-3 to TRBJ1-1; tentatively, D is TRBD1 (5 bases). Germline CDR1 and CDR2: MNHEY and SVGEGT. With 1 base removed from V and 4 bases from J, the gap between germline ends came to 13 bases. The CDR3 spans 15 residues.

This clone was counted ten times or more. A read error may explain this, as a much larger clone is one base away. This chain links TRBV6-6 with TRBJ1-3; D may be TRBD1 (5 bases). Germline CDR1 is MNHNY and CDR2 is SVGAGI (reference sequence). The CDR3 runs 17 residues. CDR3 DNA sequence: TGTGCCAGCAGTTACCCCGGGGCAGGCTACTCTGGAAACACCGTATATTTT. Its protein is CASSYPGAGYSGNTVYF.

There are many counts of this clone. The chain recombines TRBV20-1 with TRBJ2-7, with D uncertain. This CDR3 is 11 amino acids long. CDR1 and CDR2 from the germline V gene are DFQATT and SNEGSKA (reference sequence). Trimming took off 3 bases at V and 3 bases at J, with 6 bases between the two ends. The CDR3: CSARADYEQYF. CDR3 bases: TGCAGTGCTAGGGCGGACTACGAGCAGTACTTC.

The chain is built from TRBV6-1 and TRBJ2-7, with D possibly being TRBD1 (6 bases). Trimming cost V 5 bases and J 3 bases, with 8 bases left between them. Germline loops: CDR1 MNHNS, CDR2 SASEGT. There are 12 residues in the CDR3. CDR3 in amino acids: CASSIGGYEQYF. In DNA, the CDR3 is TGTGCCAGCAGTATAGGGGGCTACGAGCAGTACTTC.

This chain uses TRBV5-1 with TRBJ2-3, with no clear D. The length of the CDR3 is 14 residues. Deletions cut 2 bases from V and 1 base from J, with 8 bases between. Germline CDR1 and CDR2: SGHRS and YFSETQ. CDR3 region: CASSFGRRTDTQYF. The CDR3 DNA is TGCGCCAGCAGCTTCGGACGGCGCACAGATACGCAGTATTTT.

This clone came up a few times. Here the CDR3 omits its conserved ending phenylalanine or tryptophan, so a read error is the likely source. In the same sample, other DNA sequences code for this CDR3. V and J are TRBV6-1 and TRBJ2-3; 11 nucleotides align to TRBD2. The CDR3 has 16 amino acids. Germline CDR1 is MNHNS and CDR2 is SASEGT. The CDR3 DNA reads as TGTGCCAGCAGTATAGGGACTAGCGGACCCACAGATACTCAGTATTCT. Protein sequence: CASSIGTSGPTDTQYS.

In its sample, this clone ranks as medium-sized. This chain uses TRBV11-3 with TRBJ2-1; D not resolved. The CDR3 spans 13 residues. The V end lost 0 bases, the J end lost 7 bases, and 7 bases lay between the germline ends. Per the germline V gene, CDR1 is SGHNT and CDR2 is YENEEA. This chain's CDR3 is CASSLDINNEQFF. The DNA of the CDR3 is TGTGCCAGCAGCTTAGATATCAATAATGAGCAGTTCTTC. Looking up the rest from reference TRBV11-3 and TRBJ2-1 gives the full variable domain: EAGVVQSPRYKIIEKKQPVAFWCNPISGHNTLYWYLQNLGQGPELLIRYENEEAVDDSQLPKDRFSAERLKGVDSTLKIQPAELGDSAVYLCASSLDINNEQFFGPGTRLTVL.

This clone occurred a few times. The rearrangement joins TRBV27 to TRBJ2-1, with D hard to call. From germline, CDR1 is MNHEY and CDR2 SMNVEV (reference sequence). Trimming left V 0 bases short and J 8 bases short, with 8 bases between. This CDR3 spans 13 amino acids. The DNA of the CDR3 is TGTGCCAGCAGTTTATCGTTGGTACATGAGCAGTTCTTC. The encoded protein is CASSLSLVHEQFF.

Judged by abundance, this clone is medium-sized. This chain connects TRBV28 to TRBJ2-2; D is possibly TRBD2 (6 bases). Germline V gives CDR1 MDHEN, CDR2 SYDVKM. The CDR3 has 16 amino acids. V lost 9 bases and J 1 base, leaving 18 bases between the germline ends. In DNA, the CDR3 is TGTGCCAGTAGTCCTCTGAGCGGGCGGAACACCGGGGAGCTGTTTTTT. This encodes CASSPLSGRNTGELFF.